This entry is about one T cell receptor (beta chain). Its antigen is not yet known. No per-base quality is available; no much larger clone lies one base away. These data belong to a study of blood T cell repertoires in COVID-19 (dated by TCRdb to between 2020 and 2021). For the wider study: Samples covering the acute and convalescent phases of COVID-19 were provided by collaborators in the United States, Italy and Spain. The material from the prospective study consisted of cDNA or gDNA derived from T cells, B-cell-depleted T cells, or PBMCs. Subjects who had been exposed to COVID-19, were actively infected with it, or had recovered from it provided the deeply sampled blood TCRbeta repertoires that made up the dataset. The repertoires were made available in a free public database intended to serve as a resource for research on the immune response to SARS-CoV-2. The samples were drawn from two sources: the first 160 participants of the ongoing ImmuneRACE study, and 1,200 or so subjects contributed by 6 global collaborators. Nearly every sample came with metadata listing a de-identified subject ID, COVID-19 status, age in years and sex. Where available, HLA class I and class II types were taken from metadata supplied by the sample provider and were not determined by assay-based typing. Study-wide findings and limitations: The quantity of clinical and demographic metadata differed by source and by participant and was supplied without curation.

TCRbeta CDR3 regions were amplified from genomic DNA using the immunoSEQ Assay, a bias-controlled multiplex PCR. In the original analysis: Within the assay, amplification of reference gene primers was used to estimate how many nucleated cells each sample contained. To quantify the absolute abundance of each unique TCRbeta CDR3 rearrangement, sequence reads were collapsed and filtered. For each sample, productive Simpson clonality was calculated by taking the square root of Simpson's diversity index across productive rearrangements. TCRdb provides this immuneACCESS table in a form limited to in-frame rearrangements. Some clones are lacking; in checked studies, under half of them reflect an unresolved V gene, and why the rest are absent is not known. V and J calls and clone size are copied from that table; D and trimming were computed from the DNA. This sample lists about 53,000 clones; 80% to 90% were detected once. The top ten clonotypes cover under 3.5% of the sample.

Collaborating institutions collected whole blood in K2EDTA tubes following their own protocols. For TCRbeta analysis, collaborators shipped samples in one of three forms: frozen whole blood, isolated PBMCs, or DNA extracted from either of those sample types. Per the germline V gene, SGHDT is the CDR1 and YYEEEE is the CDR2. From its cysteine to its phenylalanine, the CDR3 spans 14 amino acids. This entry keeps only the CDR3 DNA: 42 bases, framed from base 1. For this chain, trimming is 4 bases at the V end and 7 bases at the J end, and the number of junction bases without a gene match is 6. The sample was peripheral blood. The sequence joins TRBV5-6 to TRBJ2-1; 9 bases in the junction line up with TRBD1. The clonotype comes from a man older than 75 with acute or convalescent COVID-19. The bases are TGTGCCAGCAGCCAAACCGGGACAGGGAATGAGCAGTTCTTC. Its product reads: CASSQTGTGNEQFF.